Listed below are T cell receptor beta chains from one sample, sequenced in a study of cytomegalovirus exposure and HLA in healthy donors. TCRdb keeps only in-frame clones here, not all; method: immunoSEQ multiplex PCR. This repertoire shows 170,000 or so clones, 70% to 80% found once; its top ten account for over 2%. The specimen was PBMCs. These receptors were obtained from a man in his sixties in good health and CMV-seronegative. The CDR3 runs from the conserved cysteine through the conserved F or W. Each record gives: clone size, J gene, CDR3 length, D gene, V gene, CDR3 protein, CDR3 DNA. D genes are given only for firm matches. Clone size is shown for a subset of rows, as once, few, many or a class of expanded clone.

few	TRBJ1-1	13	NA	TRBV29-1	CSALAGYDTEAFF	TGCAGCGCCCTGGCAGGGTACGACACTGAAGCTTTCTTT
NA	TRBJ1-1	14	NA	TRBV9	CASSVSGAGAEAFF	TGTGCCAGCAGCGTATCAGGGGCTGGAGCTGAAGCTTTCTTT
NA	TRBJ2-2	15	NA	TRBV10-3	CAISEPTRGTGELFF	TGTGCCATCAGTGAACCGACCCGGGGCACCGGGGAGCTGTTTTTT
NA	TRBJ2-7	13	NA	TRBV6-1	CASSSRSGYEQYF	TGTGCCAGCAGTAGCCGGTCGGGGTACGAGCAGTACTTC
NA	TRBJ1-3	14	NA	TRBV9	CASSVDNSGNTIYF	TGTGCCAGCAGCGTAGACAATTCGGGAAACACCATATATTTT
NA	TRBJ1-2	15	TRBD1	TRBV7-2	CASSPGQGGNYGYTF	TGTGCCAGCAGCCCGGGACAGGGAGGGAACTATGGCTACACCTTC
NA	TRBJ2-3	16	TRBD2	TRBV9	CASSAFLAGGADTQYF	TGTGCCAGCAGCGCCTTCTTAGCGGGAGGTGCAGATACGCAGTATTTT
NA	TRBJ1-5	14	NA	TRBV11-2	CASSLSGGNQPQHF	TGTGCCAGCAGCTTATCGGGGGGCAATCAGCCCCAGCATTTT
NA	TRBJ1-2	15	TRBD1	TRBV5-1	CASSPGTGGPYGYTF	TGCGCCAGCAGCCCCGGGACAGGGGGCCCCTATGGCTACACCTTC
NA	TRBJ1-1	17	NA	TRBV5-1	CASSLGRRQQMNTEAFF	TGCGCCAGCAGCTTAGGTCGTAGGCAACAGATGAACACTGAAGCTTTCTTT
once	TRBJ1-1	13	TRBD1	TRBV11-2	CASSRQGNTEAFF	TGTGCCAGCAGCCGACAGGGAAACACTGAAGCTTTCTTT
NA	TRBJ2-2	15	TRBD2	TRBV27	CASRGLAGVSGELFF	TGTGCCAGCAGGGGACTAGCGGGAGTTTCCGGGGAGCTGTTTTTT
once	TRBJ1-2	12	TRBD1	TRBV19	CASRGQGYGYTF	TGTGCCAGTAGAGGACAGGGCTATGGCTACACCTTC
NA	TRBJ1-4	15	NA	TRBV7-9	CASSLPLGENEKLFF	TGTGCCAGCAGCTTGCCCTTAGGGGAAAATGAAAAACTGTTTTTT
NA	TRBJ2-3	16	NA	TRBV11-2	CASSLEGGGGTDTQYF	TGTGCCAGCAGCTTAGAGGGGGGAGGTGGCACAGATACGCAGTATTTT
NA	TRBJ2-1	13	NA	TRBV5-1	CASSDILGNEQFF	TGCGCCAGCAGCGATATACTAGGGAATGAGCAGTTCTTC
once	TRBJ1-2	14	NA	TRBV5-6	CASSLLQGGYGYTF	TGTGCCAGCAGCTTGTTACAGGGCGGATATGGCTACACCTTC
NA	TRBJ2-7	16	TRBD1	TRBV27	CASSSSRTGGTYEQYF	TGTGCCAGCAGTTCCTCTAGGACAGGGGGAACCTACGAGCAGTACTTC
NA	TRBJ1-1	14	TRBD1	TRBV7-9	CASSLGQGATEAFF	TGTGCCAGCAGCTTAGGACAGGGGGCCACTGAAGCTTTCTTT
once	TRBJ2-2	15	NA	TRBV7-2	CASSLYSSNTGELFF	TGTGCCAGCAGCTTATACAGTTCGAACACCGGGGAGCTGTTTTTT
NA	TRBJ2-3	14	NA	TRBV29-1	CSALALEGTDTQYF	TGCAGTGCCCTTGCGCTAGAGGGCACAGATACGCAGTATTTT
NA	TRBJ2-2	15	NA	TRBV7-3	CASSFGGYRAGELFF	TGTGCCAGCAGCTTTGGGGGCTACCGGGCCGGGGAGCTGTTTTTT
NA	TRBJ1-5	16	NA	TRBV28	CASSPNLGAGGQPQHF	TGTGCCAGCAGTCCCAACTTGGGGGCCGGAGGTCAGCCCCAGCATTTT
NA	TRBJ2-7	15	NA	TRBV10-3	CAISDHRATTYEQYF	TGTGCCATCAGTGACCACAGGGCAACAACCTACGAGCAGTACTTC
NA	TRBJ2-1	16	NA	TRBV9	CASSVASGGKYNEQFF	TGTGCCAGCAGCGTAGCGAGTGGAGGGAAGTACAATGAGCAGTTCTTC
NA	TRBJ2-5	14	TRBD1	TRBV7-9	CASSFGQGKETQYF	TGTGCCAGCAGCTTTGGACAGGGAAAAGAGACCCAGTACTTC
NA	TRBJ2-7	15	NA	TRBV6-5	CASSYSRTTYYEQYF	TGTGCCAGCAGTTACTCGAGGACAACTTACTACGAGCAGTACTTC
NA	TRBJ1-2	11	NA	TRBV6-6	CASNLGDGYTF	TGTGCCAGCAATTTAGGGGATGGCTACACCTTC
NA	TRBJ1-4	13	TRBD1	TRBV2	CASRSRGDEKLFF	TGTGCCAGCAGATCCAGGGGGGATGAAAAACTGTTTTTT
NA	TRBJ2-7	13	NA	TRBV19	CASSAGHQAEQYF	TGTGCCAGTAGTGCGGGGCACCAGGCCGAGCAGTACTTC
NA	TRBJ2-5	16	TRBD2	TRBV7-9	CASSPRLAGRQETQYF	TGTGCCAGCAGCCCTAGACTAGCGGGTCGACAAGAGACCCAGTACTTC
few	TRBJ2-3	16	NA	TRBV7-8	CASSPQGTNLGDTQYF	TGTGCCAGCAGCCCCCAGGGGACAAACCTGGGGGATACGCAGTATTTT
NA	TRBJ1-2	14	TRBD1	TRBV12-5	CASGLTTGGDGYTF	TGTGCTAGTGGTTTGACCACAGGGGGCGACGGCTACACCTTC
once	TRBJ2-7	15	NA	TRBV7-2	CASSLIKDLGHEQYF	TGTGCCAGCAGCTTAATTAAGGATTTGGGCCACGAGCAGTACTTC
NA	TRBJ2-3	16	TRBD2	TRBV7-9	CASSQLAGGITDTQYF	TGTGCCAGCAGCCAATTAGCGGGGGGAATCACAGATACGCAGTATTTT
NA	TRBJ1-1	13	NA	TRBV7-6	CASSSLPSTEAFF	TGTGCCAGCAGCTCCTTACCTAGCACTGAAGCTTTCTTT
NA	TRBJ2-7	14	NA	TRBV21-1	CASILKAFTYEQYF	TGTGCCAGCATCCTGAAAGCCTTTACCTACGAGCAGTACTTC
NA	TRBJ2-2	15	NA	TRBV18	CASSPPRGSAGELFF	TGTGCCAGCTCACCACCCAGGGGATCAGCCGGGGAGCTGTTTTTT